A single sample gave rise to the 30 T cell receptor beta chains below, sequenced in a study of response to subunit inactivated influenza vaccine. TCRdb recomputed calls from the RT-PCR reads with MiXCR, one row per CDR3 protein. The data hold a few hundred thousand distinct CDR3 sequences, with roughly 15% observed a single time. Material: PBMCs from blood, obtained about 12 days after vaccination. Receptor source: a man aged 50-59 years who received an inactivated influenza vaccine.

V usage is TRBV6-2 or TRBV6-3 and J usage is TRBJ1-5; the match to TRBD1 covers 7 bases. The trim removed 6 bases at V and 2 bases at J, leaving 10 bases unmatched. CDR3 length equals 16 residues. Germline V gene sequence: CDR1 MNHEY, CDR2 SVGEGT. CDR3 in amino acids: CASSYRTGAGNQPQHF. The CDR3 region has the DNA TGTGCCAGCAGCTATCGGACAGGTGCTGGCAATCAGCCCCAGCATTTT.

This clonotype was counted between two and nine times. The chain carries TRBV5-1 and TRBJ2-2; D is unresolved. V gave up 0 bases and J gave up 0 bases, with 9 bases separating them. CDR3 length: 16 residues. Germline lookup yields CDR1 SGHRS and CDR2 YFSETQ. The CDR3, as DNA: TGCGCCAGCAGCTTGGTATCAACTTCGAACACCGGGGAGCTGTTTTTT. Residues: CASSLVSTSNTGELFF.

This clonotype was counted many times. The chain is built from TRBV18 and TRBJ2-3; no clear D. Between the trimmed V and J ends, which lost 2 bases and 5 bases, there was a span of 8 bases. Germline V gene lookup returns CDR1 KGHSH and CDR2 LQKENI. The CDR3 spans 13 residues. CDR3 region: CASSPFELDTQYF. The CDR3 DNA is TGTGCCAGCTCACCATTTGAGCTAGATACGCAGTATTTT.

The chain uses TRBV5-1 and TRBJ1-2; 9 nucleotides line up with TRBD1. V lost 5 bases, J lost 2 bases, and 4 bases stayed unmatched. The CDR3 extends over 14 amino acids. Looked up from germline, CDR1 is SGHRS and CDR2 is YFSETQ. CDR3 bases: TGCGCCAGCAGAGACGGACAGGGGAACTATGGCTACACCTTC. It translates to CASRDGQGNYGYTF.

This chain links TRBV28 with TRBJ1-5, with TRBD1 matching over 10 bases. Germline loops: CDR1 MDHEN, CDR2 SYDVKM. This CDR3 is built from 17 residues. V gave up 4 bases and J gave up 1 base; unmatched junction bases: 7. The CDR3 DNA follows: TGTGCCAGCAGTTCACCGACAGGGGGCCCGAGCAATCAGCCCCAGCATTTT. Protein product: CASSSPTGGPSNQPQHF.

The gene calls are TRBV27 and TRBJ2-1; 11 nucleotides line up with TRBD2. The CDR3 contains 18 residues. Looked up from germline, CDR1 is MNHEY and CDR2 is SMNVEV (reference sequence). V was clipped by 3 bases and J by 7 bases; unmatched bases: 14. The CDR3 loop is CASSFTGTASGRWNEQFF. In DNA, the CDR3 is TGTGCCAGCAGTTTCACCGGAACGGCTAGCGGGAGGTGGAATGAGCAGTTCTTC.

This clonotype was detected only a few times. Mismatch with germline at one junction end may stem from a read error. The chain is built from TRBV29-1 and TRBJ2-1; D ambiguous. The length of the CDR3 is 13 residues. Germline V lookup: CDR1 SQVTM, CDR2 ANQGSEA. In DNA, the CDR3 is TGCAGCGTTGAGGAAGCGTCATACACTGAGCAGTTCTTC. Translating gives CSVEEASYTEQFF.

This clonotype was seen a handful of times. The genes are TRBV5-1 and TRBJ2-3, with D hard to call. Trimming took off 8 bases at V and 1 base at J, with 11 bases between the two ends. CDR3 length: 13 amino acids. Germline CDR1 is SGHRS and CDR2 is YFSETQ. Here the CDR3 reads CASFESGTDTQYF. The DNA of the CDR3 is TGCGCCAGTTTCGAGAGCGGCACAGATACGCAGTATTTT.

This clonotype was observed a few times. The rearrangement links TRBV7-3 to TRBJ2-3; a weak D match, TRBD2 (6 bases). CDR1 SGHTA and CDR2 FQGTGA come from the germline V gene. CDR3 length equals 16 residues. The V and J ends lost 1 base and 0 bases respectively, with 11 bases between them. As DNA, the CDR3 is TGTGCCAGCAGCTTAAACCCCGGGACTAGCACAGATACGCAGTATTTT. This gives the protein CASSLNPGTSTDTQYF.

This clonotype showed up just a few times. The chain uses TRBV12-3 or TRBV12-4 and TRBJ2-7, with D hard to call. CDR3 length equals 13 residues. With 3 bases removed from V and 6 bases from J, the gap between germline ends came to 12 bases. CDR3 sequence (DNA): TGTGCCAGCAGTTTGATCAGTCCGAGCGAGCAGTACTTC. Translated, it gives CASSLISPSEQYF.

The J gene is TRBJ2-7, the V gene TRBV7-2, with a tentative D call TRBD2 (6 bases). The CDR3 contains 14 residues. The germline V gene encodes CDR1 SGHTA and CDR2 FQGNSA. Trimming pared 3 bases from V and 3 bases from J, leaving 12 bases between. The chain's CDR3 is CASSLGRGYYEQYF. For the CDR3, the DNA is TGTGCCAGCAGCTTGGGGCGGGGTTACTACGAGCAGTACTTC.

The CDR3 DNA follows: TGTGCCAGCAGCTTGAATGTTGGGACAGGAGTCACTGAAGCTTTCTTT. This sequence encodes CASSLNVGTGVTEAFF. This rearrangement joins TRBV5-6 to TRBJ1-1; 8 nucleotides align to TRBD1. The length of the CDR3 is 16 residues. Germline CDR1 SGHDT, CDR2 YYEEEE. After removal of 1 base from V and 4 bases from J, the junction contained 9 bases not matched to a gene.

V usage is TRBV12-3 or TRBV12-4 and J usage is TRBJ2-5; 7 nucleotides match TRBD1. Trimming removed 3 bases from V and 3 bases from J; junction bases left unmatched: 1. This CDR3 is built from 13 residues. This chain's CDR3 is CASSFGTEETQYF. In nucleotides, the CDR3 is TGTGCCAGCAGTTTCGGGACAGAAGAGACCCAGTACTTC.

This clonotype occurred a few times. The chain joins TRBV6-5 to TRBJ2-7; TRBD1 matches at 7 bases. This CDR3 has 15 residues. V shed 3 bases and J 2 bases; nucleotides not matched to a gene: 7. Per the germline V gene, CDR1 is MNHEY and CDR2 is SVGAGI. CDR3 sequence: CASSYLDRSPYEQYF. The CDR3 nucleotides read TGTGCCAGCAGTTATTTGGACAGGTCCCCCTACGAGCAGTACTTC.

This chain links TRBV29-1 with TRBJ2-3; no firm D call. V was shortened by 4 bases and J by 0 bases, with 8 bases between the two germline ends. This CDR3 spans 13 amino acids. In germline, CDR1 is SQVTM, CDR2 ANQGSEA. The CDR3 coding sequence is TGCAGCGTTGTTGGTCGTAGCACAGATACGCAGTATTTT. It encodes CSVVGRSTDTQYF.

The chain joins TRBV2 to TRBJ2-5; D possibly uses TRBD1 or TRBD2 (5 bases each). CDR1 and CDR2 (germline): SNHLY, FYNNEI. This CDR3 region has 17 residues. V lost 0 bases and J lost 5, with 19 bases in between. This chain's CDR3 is CASSEALLGELEETQYF. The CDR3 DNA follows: TGTGCCAGCAGTGAAGCGCTTCTGGGGGAGTTGGAGGAGACCCAGTACTTC.

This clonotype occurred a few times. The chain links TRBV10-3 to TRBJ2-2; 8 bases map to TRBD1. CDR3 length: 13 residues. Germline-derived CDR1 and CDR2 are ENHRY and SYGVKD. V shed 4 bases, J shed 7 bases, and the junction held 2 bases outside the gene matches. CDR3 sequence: CAISGQGFGELFF. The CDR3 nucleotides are TGTGCCATCAGTGGACAGGGGTTCGGGGAGCTGTTTTTT.

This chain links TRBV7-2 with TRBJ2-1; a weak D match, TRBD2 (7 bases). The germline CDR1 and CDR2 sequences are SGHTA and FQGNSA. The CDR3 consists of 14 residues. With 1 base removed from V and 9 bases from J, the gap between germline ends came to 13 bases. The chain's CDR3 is CASSLVPRGGEQFF. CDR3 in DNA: TGTGCCAGCAGCTTAGTCCCTAGGGGGGGTGAGCAGTTCTTC.

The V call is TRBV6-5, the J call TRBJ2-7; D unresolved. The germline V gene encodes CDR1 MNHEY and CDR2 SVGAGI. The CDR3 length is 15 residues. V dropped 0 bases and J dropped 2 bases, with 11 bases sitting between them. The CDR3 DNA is TGTGCCAGCAGTTACTCGAATCAGCGCACCTACGAGCAGTACTTC. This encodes CASSYSNQRTYEQYF.

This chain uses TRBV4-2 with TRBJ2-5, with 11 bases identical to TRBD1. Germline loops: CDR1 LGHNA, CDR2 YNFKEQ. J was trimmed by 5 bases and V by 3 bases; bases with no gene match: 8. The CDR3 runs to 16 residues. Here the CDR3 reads CASSHISGQGGETQYF. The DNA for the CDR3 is TGTGCCAGCAGCCACATTTCGGGACAGGGGGGGGAGACCCAGTACTTC.

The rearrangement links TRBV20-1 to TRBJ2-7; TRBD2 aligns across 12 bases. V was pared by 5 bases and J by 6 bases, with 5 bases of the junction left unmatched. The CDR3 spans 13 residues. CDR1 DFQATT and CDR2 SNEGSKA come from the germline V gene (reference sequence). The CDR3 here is CSAATSGSTEQYF. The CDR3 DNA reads TGCAGTGCTGCGACTAGCGGGAGTACCGAGCAGTACTTC.

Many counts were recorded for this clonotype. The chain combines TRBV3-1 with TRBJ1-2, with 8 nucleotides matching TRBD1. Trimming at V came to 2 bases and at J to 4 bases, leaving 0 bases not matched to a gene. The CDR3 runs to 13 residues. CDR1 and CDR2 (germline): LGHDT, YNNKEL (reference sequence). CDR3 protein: CASSQTGGYGYTF. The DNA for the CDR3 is TGTGCCAGCAGCCAAACAGGGGGCTATGGCTACACCTTC. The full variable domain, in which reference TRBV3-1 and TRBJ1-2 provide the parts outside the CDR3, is DTAVSQTPKYLVTQMGNDKSIKCEQNLGHDTMYWYKQDSKKFLKIMFSYNNKELIINETVPNRFSPKSPDKAHLNLHINSLELGDSAVYFCASSQTGGYGYTFGSGTRLTVV.

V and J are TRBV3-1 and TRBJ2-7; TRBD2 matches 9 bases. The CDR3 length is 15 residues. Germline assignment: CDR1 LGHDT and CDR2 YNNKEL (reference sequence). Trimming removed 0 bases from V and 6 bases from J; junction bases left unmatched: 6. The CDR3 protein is CASSQDAAGGGEQYF. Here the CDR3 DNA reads TGTGCCAGCAGCCAAGATGCAGCGGGGGGAGGCGAGCAGTACTTC.

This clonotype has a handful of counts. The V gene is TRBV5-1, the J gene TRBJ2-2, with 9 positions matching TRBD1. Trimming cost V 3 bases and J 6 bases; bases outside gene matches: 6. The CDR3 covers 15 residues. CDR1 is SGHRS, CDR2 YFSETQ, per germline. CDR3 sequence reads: CASSWGQGGSGELFF. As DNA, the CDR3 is TGCGCCAGCAGCTGGGGACAGGGAGGTTCCGGGGAGCTGTTTTTT.

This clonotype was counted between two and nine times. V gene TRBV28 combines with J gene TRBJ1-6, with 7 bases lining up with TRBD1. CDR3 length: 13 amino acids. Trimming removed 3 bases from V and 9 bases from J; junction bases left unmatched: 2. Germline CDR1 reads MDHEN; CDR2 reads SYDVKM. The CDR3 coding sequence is TGTGCCAGCAGTTTGACAGGGAGTTCACCCCTCCACTTT. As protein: CASSLTGSSPLHF.

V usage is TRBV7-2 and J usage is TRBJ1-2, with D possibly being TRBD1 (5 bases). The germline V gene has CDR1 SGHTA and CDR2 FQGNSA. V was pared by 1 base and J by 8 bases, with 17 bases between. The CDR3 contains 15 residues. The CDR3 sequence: CASSLGQMRDYGYTF. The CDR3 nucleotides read TGTGCCAGCAGCTTAGGACAGATGAGGGATTACGGCTACACCTTC.

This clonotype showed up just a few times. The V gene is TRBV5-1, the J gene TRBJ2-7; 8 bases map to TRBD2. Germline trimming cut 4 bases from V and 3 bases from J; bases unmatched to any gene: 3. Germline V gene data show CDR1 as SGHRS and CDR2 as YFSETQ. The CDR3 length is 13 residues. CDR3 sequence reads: CASSGGGHYEQYF. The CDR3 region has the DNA TGCGCCAGCAGCGGCGGGGGGCACTACGAGCAGTACTTC.

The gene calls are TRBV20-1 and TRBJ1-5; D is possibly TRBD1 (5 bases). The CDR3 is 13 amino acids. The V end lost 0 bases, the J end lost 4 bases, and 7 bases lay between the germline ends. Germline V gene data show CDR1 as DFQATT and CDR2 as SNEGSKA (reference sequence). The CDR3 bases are TGCAGTGCTAGAGAGACAGTTAATCAGCCCCAGCATTTT. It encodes CSARETVNQPQHF.

This chain's CDR3 is CASSPLGSGSQETQYF. The CDR3 DNA sequence: TGTGCCAGCAGTCCCCTGGGTAGCGGGTCCCAAGAGACCCAGTACTTC. The gene calls are TRBV12-3 or TRBV12-4 and TRBJ2-5; 7 nucleotides line up with TRBD2. V was clipped by 5 bases and J by 1 base; unmatched bases: 10. This CDR3 has 16 amino acids.

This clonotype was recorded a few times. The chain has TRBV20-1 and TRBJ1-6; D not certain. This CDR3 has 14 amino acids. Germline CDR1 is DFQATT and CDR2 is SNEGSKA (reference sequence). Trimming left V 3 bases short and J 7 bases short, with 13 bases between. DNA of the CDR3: TGCAGTGCTAGGAGGCTTAGAATGAATTCACCCCTCCACTTT. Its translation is CSARRLRMNSPLHF.